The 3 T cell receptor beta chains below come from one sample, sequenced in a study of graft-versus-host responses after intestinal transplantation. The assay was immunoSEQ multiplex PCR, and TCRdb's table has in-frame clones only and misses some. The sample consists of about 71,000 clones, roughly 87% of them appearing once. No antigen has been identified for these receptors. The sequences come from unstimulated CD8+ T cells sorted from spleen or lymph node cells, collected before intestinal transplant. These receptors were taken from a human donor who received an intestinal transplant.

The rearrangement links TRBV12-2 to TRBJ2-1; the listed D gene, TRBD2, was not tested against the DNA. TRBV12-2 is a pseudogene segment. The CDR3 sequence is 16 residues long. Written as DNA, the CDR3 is TGTGCAAGTCGCCCACGAAACAAGAGGATCCACAATGAGCAGTTCTTC. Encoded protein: CASRPRNKRIHNEQFF.

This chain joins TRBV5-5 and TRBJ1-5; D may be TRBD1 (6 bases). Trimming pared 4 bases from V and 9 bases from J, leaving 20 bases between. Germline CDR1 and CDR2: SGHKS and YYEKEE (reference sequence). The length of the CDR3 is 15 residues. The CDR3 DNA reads TGTGCCAGCAGCCCCGAGGGGGTCCAGGCCCGGCCCCAGCATTTT. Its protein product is CASSPEGVQARPQHF.

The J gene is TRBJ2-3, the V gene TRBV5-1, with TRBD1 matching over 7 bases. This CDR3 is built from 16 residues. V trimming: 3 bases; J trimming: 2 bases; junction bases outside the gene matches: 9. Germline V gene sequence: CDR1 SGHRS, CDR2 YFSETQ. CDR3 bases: TGCGCCAGCAGCTACCCCCGGGACAGAAACACAGATACGCAGTATTTT. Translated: CASSYPRDRNTDTQYF.